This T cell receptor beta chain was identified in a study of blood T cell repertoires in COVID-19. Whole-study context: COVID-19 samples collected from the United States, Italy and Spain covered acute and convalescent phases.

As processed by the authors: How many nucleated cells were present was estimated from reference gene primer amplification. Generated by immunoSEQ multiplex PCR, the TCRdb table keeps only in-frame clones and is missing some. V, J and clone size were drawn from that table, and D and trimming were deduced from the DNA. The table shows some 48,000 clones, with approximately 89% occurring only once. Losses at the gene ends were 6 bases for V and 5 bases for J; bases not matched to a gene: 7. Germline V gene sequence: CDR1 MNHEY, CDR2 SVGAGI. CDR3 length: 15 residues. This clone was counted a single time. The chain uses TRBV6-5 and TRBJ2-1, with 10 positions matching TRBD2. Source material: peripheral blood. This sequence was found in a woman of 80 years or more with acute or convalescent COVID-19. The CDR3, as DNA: TGTGCCAGCAGCCAGGGGGGACTAGCGCACAATGAGCAGTTCTTC. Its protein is CASSQGGLAHNEQFF.